Reported below is one T cell receptor (beta chain). Its antigen is unknown. The CDR3 has 12 amino acids. The germline V gene has CDR1 SGHTA and CDR2 FQGNSA. These data come from a study of T cells in narcolepsy. Across the study: Enrolled donors included narcolepsy type 1 or type 2 patients and healthy controls.

Whole-study findings and limits: Autoreactive clonotypes reportedly recurred in blood of same and different patients, not controls. In some patient and control memory CD4+ samples, autoreactive clones were absent. HCRT-specific and TRIB2-specific autoreactive clonotypes appeared among same-patient CSF and blood CD4+ clonotypes.

TCRdb's copy holds only in-frame clones and misses some; the assay was immunoSEQ multiplex PCR. The repertoire consists of about 40,000 clones, with 70% to 90% occurring once and the leading ten covering around 1.2%. The rearrangement joins TRBV7-2 to TRBJ2-5; 7 nucleotides match TRBD2. The DNA end is more similar to TRBJ2-7, so the J call may be wrong. Sequencing was performed on CD45RA- memory CD4+ T cells from PBMCs. The clonotype originates from a human donor with narcolepsy. The CDR3 DNA follows: TGTGCCAGCCGGGACTACCTCGACGAGCAGTACTTC. Its translation: CASRDYLDEQYF.